The source of this T cell receptor beta chain is a study of blood T cell repertoires in COVID-19. Across the study: Sites in the United States, Italy and Spain provided acute and convalescent COVID-19 samples.

From germline, CDR1 is LNHNV and CDR2 YYDKDF (reference sequence). The ends lost 7 bases at V and 3 bases at J; junction bases unmatched: 6. CDR3 length: 14 residues. In the study's own analysis: Amplified reference gene primers provided the basis for estimating nucleated cell counts. Assay: immunoSEQ multiplex PCR; the TCRdb copy retains only in-frame clones and omits some. V, J and clone size are taken as reported in that table, and D and trimming were inferred from the DNA itself. The sample includes under 150,000 clones, 65% to 85% of them seen just once. The V gene is TRBV15, the J gene TRBJ2-5, with 9 positions matching TRBD2. The sequence was collected from a man between 45 and 60 years old with active or convalescent COVID-19. Sequenced input: peripheral blood. The CDR3: CATTLGLAEETQYF. The CDR3 region has the DNA TGTGCCACCACCCTGGGACTAGCAGAAGAGACCCAGTACTTC.